The clone carrying this T cell receptor beta chain was seen more than once but under ten times. Germline values: CDR1 LGHDT, CDR2 YNNKEL (reference sequence). The CDR3 consists of 15 residues. The V and J ends lost 4 bases and 3 bases, in that order; junction bases with no gene match: 3. This entry belongs to a study of blood T cell repertoires in COVID-19. Across the whole study: The United States, Italy and Spain were the sources of the acute and convalescent COVID-19 samples. T cells, B-cell-depleted T cells, or PBMCs supplied cDNA or gDNA.

The authors' processing: Amplification of reference gene primers was used by the study to estimate nucleated cell counts. The table came from immunoSEQ multiplex PCR; TCRdb's copy has only in-frame clones and leaves some out. The V and J calls and clone size are taken from that table; D and trimming were inferred from the DNA. The table has fewer than 150,000 clones, roughly 80% seen once. The sample taken for sequencing was peripheral blood. V usage is TRBV3-1 (or the pseudogene TRBV3-2) and J usage is TRBJ2-1; 10 nucleotides agree with TRBD2. The receptor's source is a man aged 50-60 years with acute or convalescent COVID-19. DNA of the CDR3: TGTGCCAGCAGCCGCAAGCGGGGGGGCTACAATGAGCAGTTCTTC. Its protein is CASSRKRGGYNEQFF.